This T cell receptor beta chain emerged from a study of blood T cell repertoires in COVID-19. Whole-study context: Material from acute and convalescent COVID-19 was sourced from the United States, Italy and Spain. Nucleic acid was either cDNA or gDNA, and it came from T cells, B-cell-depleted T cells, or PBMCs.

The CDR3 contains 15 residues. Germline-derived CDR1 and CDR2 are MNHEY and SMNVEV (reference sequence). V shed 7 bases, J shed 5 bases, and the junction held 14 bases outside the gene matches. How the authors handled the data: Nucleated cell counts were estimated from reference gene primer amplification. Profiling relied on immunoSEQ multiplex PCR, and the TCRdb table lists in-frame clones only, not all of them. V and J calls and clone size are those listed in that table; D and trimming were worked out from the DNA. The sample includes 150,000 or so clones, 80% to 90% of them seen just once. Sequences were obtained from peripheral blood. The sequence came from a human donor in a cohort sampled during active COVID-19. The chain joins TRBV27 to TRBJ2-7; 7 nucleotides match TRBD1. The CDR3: CASNHRGSLGHEQYF. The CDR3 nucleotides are TGTGCCAGCAATCACAGGGGTTCCCTTGGGCACGAGCAGTACTTC.